A single sample gave rise to the 2 T cell receptor beta chains below, sequenced in a study of blood T cells in healthy people across ages. PCR was performed a second time for roughly 7 to 12 cycles using a sample-barcoded 5' primer and a J-beta primer mix. Each CDR3 protein is one row after TCRdb ran MiXCR on the 5' RACE reads. This sample carries approximately 850,000 distinct CDR3 sequences, over 45% of them seen once, and the ten largest clones take around 20%. Material: blood. The origin of the receptors is a young man in good health.

The J gene is TRBJ1-2, the V gene TRBV2; 9 positions match TRBD1. The CDR3 sequence is 15 residues long. Germline values: CDR1 SNHLY, CDR2 FYNNEI. Trimming at V came to 4 bases and at J to 3 bases, leaving 6 bases not matched to a gene. Here the CDR3 reads CASSADRGIDYGYTF. The CDR3 DNA is TGTGCCAGCAGTGCAGACAGGGGGATTGACTATGGCTACACCTTC.

This clonotype was detected ten times or more. The V call is TRBV9, the J call TRBJ2-7; possibly TRBD1 or TRBD2 for D (5 bases each). The CDR3 has 15 residues. Trimming shortened V by 0 bases and J by 6 bases, and 16 bases separated the two germline ends. Germline CDR1 is SGDLS and CDR2 is YYNGEE. CDR3 DNA: TGTGCCAGCAGCGTAGTTGGGGACCGGCTAGCCGAGCAGTACTTC. Translation gives CASSVVGDRLAEQYF.